Sequencing of this T cell receptor beta chain was carried out in a study of monozygotic twins with inflammatory bowel disease. For each CDR3 protein, TCRdb gives one entry from its re-call of the 5' RACE reads, without DNA. The sample data list under 150,000 distinct CDR3 sequences. This CDR3 has 16 residues. Germline V gene lookup returns CDR1 GTSNPN and CDR2 SVGIG (reference sequence). This TCR was sampled from a human donor with ulcerative colitis or Crohn's disease, or a healthy co-twin of an affected twin (not recorded which). Sequenced input: blood. The chain combines TRBV30 with TRBJ2-7. The CDR3 protein is CAWSRTRQGSLYEQYF.